These T cell receptor beta chains were read from a single sample in a study of blood T cell repertoires in COVID-19. Method: immunoSEQ multiplex PCR; TCRdb's copy keeps in-frame clones and lacks some. The profile shows a few hundred thousand clones, nearly 90% of them singletons. Input material: PBMCs or T cells enriched from blood (not recorded which). The receptors shown here come from a young man who had been exposed to COVID-19. The CDR3 runs from the conserved cysteine through the conserved F or W. The D gene is left open where the match is weak. Clone size is stated in some rows and not others, as once, few, many or a class when expanded.

d_call: -
j_call: TRBJ1-4
v_call: TRBV5-5
clone_size: -
cdr3_aa: CASSSGLRDEKLFF
cdr3_nt: TGTGCCAGCAGCTCCGGACTAAGGGATGAAAAACTGTTTTTT

d_call: -
j_call: TRBJ2-2
v_call: TRBV30
clone_size: -
cdr3_aa: CAWSILHTGELFF
cdr3_nt: TGTGCCTGGAGCATACTACACACCGGGGAGCTGTTTTTT

d_call: -
j_call: TRBJ1-5
v_call: TRBV10-1
clone_size: -
cdr3_aa: CASSDGAGAGLSNQPQHF
cdr3_nt: TGCGCCAGCAGTGATGGTGCAGGGGCCGGCCTTTCCAATCAGCCCCAGCATTTT

d_call: -
j_call: TRBJ2-7
v_call: TRBV19
clone_size: -
cdr3_aa: CASSIRGGPYEQYF
cdr3_nt: TGTGCCAGTAGTATTCGAGGGGGACCCTACGAGCAGTACTTC

d_call: TRBD2
j_call: TRBJ2-7
v_call: TRBV6-2/TRBV6-3
clone_size: -
cdr3_aa: CASSYAGGAYEQYF
cdr3_nt: TGTGCCAGCAGTTACGCGGGGGGTGCCTACGAGCAGTACTTC

d_call: TRBD2
j_call: TRBJ2-2
v_call: TRBV11-3
clone_size: -
cdr3_aa: CASSPAGGLGGELFF
cdr3_nt: TGTGCCAGCAGCCCAGCGGGGGGCCTGGGCGGGGAGCTGTTTTTT

d_call: TRBD2
j_call: TRBJ2-1
v_call: TRBV6-5
clone_size: once
cdr3_aa: CASIETSGGHNEQFF
cdr3_nt: TGTGCCAGCATCGAGACTAGCGGGGGCCACAATGAGCAGTTCTTC

d_call: TRBD1
j_call: TRBJ1-2
v_call: TRBV19
clone_size: -
cdr3_aa: CASSFGQGHYGYTF
cdr3_nt: TGTGCCAGTAGTTTCGGACAGGGTCACTATGGCTACACCTTC

d_call: TRBD1
j_call: TRBJ1-1
v_call: TRBV30
clone_size: -
cdr3_aa: CAWGQGAEAFF
cdr3_nt: TGTGCCTGGGGACAGGGGGCTGAAGCTTTCTTT

d_call: -
j_call: TRBJ1-2
v_call: TRBV7-7
clone_size: -
cdr3_aa: CASRAHYGYTF
cdr3_nt: TGTGCCAGCAGGGCCCACTATGGCTACACCTTC

d_call: -
j_call: TRBJ2-1
v_call: TRBV19
clone_size: -
cdr3_aa: CASSGGQGIYNEQFF
cdr3_nt: TGTGCCAGTAGTGGGGGTCAGGGGATTTACAATGAGCAGTTCTTC

d_call: -
j_call: TRBJ2-7
v_call: TRBV4-1
clone_size: once
cdr3_aa: CASSHLNWGSMIEYEQYF
cdr3_nt: TGCGCCAGCAGCCACCTCAACTGGGGCAGTATGATAGAGTACGAGCAGTACTTC

d_call: -
j_call: TRBJ1-6
v_call: TRBV19
clone_size: -
cdr3_aa: CASTPDTSSYNSPLHF
cdr3_nt: TGTGCCAGCACCCCGGACACGAGCTCCTATAATTCACCCCTCCACTTT

d_call: TRBD2
j_call: TRBJ2-6
v_call: TRBV6-4
clone_size: medium-sized
cdr3_aa: CATSAGGNSGANVLTF
cdr3_nt: TGTGCCACCTCAGCGGGGGGAAACTCTGGGGCCAACGTCCTGACTTTC

d_call: -
j_call: TRBJ1-1
v_call: TRBV6-5
clone_size: -
cdr3_aa: CASSYSSVRNTEAFF
cdr3_nt: TGTGCCAGCAGTTACTCATCAGTACGGAACACTGAAGCTTTCTTT

d_call: -
j_call: TRBJ1-6
v_call: TRBV4-2
clone_size: -
cdr3_aa: CASSQGNNNSPLHF
cdr3_nt: TGTGCCAGCAGCCAGGGCAACAATAATTCACCCCTCCACTTT

d_call: TRBD1
j_call: TRBJ2-7
v_call: TRBV5-4
clone_size: -
cdr3_aa: CASSLGGQGYASGEQYF
cdr3_nt: TGTGCCAGCAGCTTGGGGGGACAGGGTTATGCCTCCGGCGAGCAGTACTTC

d_call: -
j_call: TRBJ1-1
v_call: TRBV2
clone_size: -
cdr3_aa: CASPTRSGIVNTEAFF
cdr3_nt: TGTGCCAGCCCGACGCGATCAGGGATAGTGAACACTGAAGCTTTCTTT

d_call: -
j_call: TRBJ1-5
v_call: TRBV6-5
clone_size: -
cdr3_aa: CASKQGANQPQHF
cdr3_nt: TGTGCCAGCAAGCAGGGCGCCAATCAGCCCCAGCATTTT

d_call: -
j_call: TRBJ2-1
v_call: TRBV25-1
clone_size: -
cdr3_aa: CASSDPGRGEQFF
cdr3_nt: TGTGCCAGCAGTGATCCCGGGCGGGGTGAGCAGTTCTTC

d_call: -
j_call: TRBJ2-1
v_call: TRBV21-1
clone_size: -
cdr3_aa: CANLAGSSYNEQFF
cdr3_nt: TGTGCCAATCTAGCGGGGAGCTCCTACAATGAGCAGTTCTTC

d_call: -
j_call: TRBJ2-7
v_call: TRBV19
clone_size: -
cdr3_aa: CASSRDTIYEQYF
cdr3_nt: TGTGCCAGTAGTCGGGACACCATCTACGAGCAGTACTTC

d_call: -
j_call: TRBJ1-3
v_call: TRBV30
clone_size: -
cdr3_aa: CAWNLIGNTIYF
cdr3_nt: TGTGCCTGGAACCTAATCGGAAACACCATATATTTT

d_call: -
j_call: TRBJ1-2
v_call: TRBV7-9
clone_size: -
cdr3_aa: CASSPSRGTPYGYTF
cdr3_nt: TGTGCCAGCAGCCCTAGCAGGGGTACGCCCTATGGCTACACCTTC

d_call: TRBD1
j_call: TRBJ1-5
v_call: TRBV19
clone_size: -
cdr3_aa: CASSTGPGTAQPQHF
cdr3_nt: TGTGCCAGTAGTACAGGGCCCGGGACAGCACAGCCCCAGCATTTT

d_call: -
j_call: TRBJ2-1
v_call: TRBV27
clone_size: -
cdr3_aa: CASSLSTGSSYNEQFF
cdr3_nt: TGTGCCAGCAGTTTATCGACTGGGAGCTCCTACAATGAGCAGTTCTTC

d_call: -
j_call: TRBJ2-2
v_call: TRBV7-3
clone_size: -
cdr3_aa: CASSLTGVMNTGELFF
cdr3_nt: TGTGCCAGCAGCTTAACAGGGGTGATGAACACCGGGGAGCTGTTTTTT

d_call: TRBD1
j_call: TRBJ1-2
v_call: TRBV4-1
clone_size: -
cdr3_aa: CASSRTGQGYGYTF
cdr3_nt: TGCGCCAGCAGCAGAACCGGACAGGGCTATGGCTACACCTTC

d_call: TRBD1
j_call: TRBJ1-2
v_call: TRBV15
clone_size: -
cdr3_aa: CATSRDNTGVDGYTF
cdr3_nt: TGTGCCACCAGCAGGGATAATACAGGGGTGGATGGCTACACCTTC

d_call: -
j_call: TRBJ1-5
v_call: TRBV19
clone_size: -
cdr3_aa: CASSIQGSGGHQPQHF
cdr3_nt: TGTGCCAGTAGTATCCAGGGCAGTGGGGGCCATCAGCCCCAGCATTTT

d_call: TRBD1
j_call: TRBJ2-3
v_call: TRBV10-2
clone_size: -
cdr3_aa: CASRTGPHTQYF
cdr3_nt: TGCGCCAGCAGGACAGGGCCTCATACGCAGTATTTT

d_call: TRBD1
j_call: TRBJ1-5
v_call: TRBV5-4
clone_size: -
cdr3_aa: CASSPGQGVQPQHF
cdr3_nt: TGTGCCAGCAGCCCCGGACAGGGCGTTCAGCCCCAGCATTTT

d_call: -
j_call: TRBJ1-6
v_call: TRBV2
clone_size: -
cdr3_aa: CASSESAGVYNSPLHF
cdr3_nt: TGTGCCAGCAGTGAGTCTGCGGGTGTCTATAATTCACCCCTCCACTTT

d_call: TRBD1
j_call: TRBJ2-2
v_call: TRBV9
clone_size: -
cdr3_aa: CASREGAANTGELFF
cdr3_nt: TGTGCCAGCAGAGAGGGGGCCGCGAACACCGGGGAGCTGTTTTTT

d_call: -
j_call: TRBJ2-3
v_call: TRBV14
clone_size: -
cdr3_aa: CASSRGLASDTQYF
cdr3_nt: TGTGCCAGCAGCCGCGGGCTAGCGTCAGATACGCAGTATTTT

d_call: -
j_call: TRBJ1-1
v_call: TRBV11-3
clone_size: -
cdr3_aa: CASSLGTLNTEAFF
cdr3_nt: TGTGCCAGCAGTTTAGGGACTTTGAACACTGAAGCTTTCTTT

d_call: -
j_call: TRBJ1-1
v_call: TRBV5-5
clone_size: -
cdr3_aa: CASRGAVRTEAFF
cdr3_nt: TGTGCCAGCAGAGGGGCGGTGAGGACTGAAGCTTTCTTT

d_call: -
j_call: TRBJ1-2
v_call: TRBV2
clone_size: -
cdr3_aa: CASRADYGGDYGYTF
cdr3_nt: TGTGCCAGCAGGGCCGATTACGGAGGGGACTATGGCTACACCTTC

d_call: TRBD1
j_call: TRBJ1-2
v_call: TRBV4-3
clone_size: few
cdr3_aa: CASSHTSTTGGYGYTF
cdr3_nt: TGCGCCAGCAGCCACACGTCGACCACAGGGGGCTATGGCTACACCTTC

d_call: -
j_call: TRBJ2-1
v_call: TRBV5-5
clone_size: -
cdr3_aa: CASRGSSYNEQFF
cdr3_nt: TGTGCCAGCAGGGGCAGCTCCTACAATGAGCAGTTCTTC